These 21 T cell receptor beta chains were all obtained from the same sample, sequenced in a study of low-dose radiotherapy and immunotherapy resistance in tumors. With TRAV- and TRBV-specific primers, first-strand cDNA was made, covering the alpha and beta chains. The authors amplified TCRs for 15 to 25 PCR cycles with a constant-region primer and a V-primer adapter. TCRdb re-called the reads through MiXCR, storing one row per CDR3 protein. The sample yields more than 45,000 distinct CDR3 sequences, approximately 26% seen once. As for time point: before trial treatment. This material consisted of PBMCs, taken before treatment. The receptors originated from a male donor with prostate cancer.

To note about this clonotype: A read error likely explains this, since a far larger clone differs by one base. This chain links TRBV27 with TRBJ2-1, with 8 bases that match TRBD2. The germline V gene encodes CDR1 MNHEY and CDR2 SMNVEV (reference sequence). The CDR3 has 16 residues. The CDR3 protein is CSTSDMSGSFGNEQFF. For the CDR3, the DNA is TGTTCCACCAGTGACATGAGCGGGAGTTTCGGGAATGAGCAGTTCTTC.

In the case of this clonotype: A much larger clone differs from this one at a single base, so this may be a read error. This chain uses TRBV7-9 with TRBJ1-2; 7 nucleotides match TRBD1. Per germline, CDR1 SEHNR and CDR2 FQNEAQ (reference sequence). The CDR3 length is 14 residues. J lost 10 bases, V lost 1 base, and 9 bases had no gene match. The CDR3 is CASSLVGTGDVYTF. The DNA of the CDR3 is TGTGCCAGCAGCTTAGTAGGAACAGGGGACGTCTACACCTTC.

This clonotype was counted many times. V and J are TRBV7-3 and TRBJ2-3; D may be TRBD2 (6 bases). Germline loops: CDR1 SGHTA, CDR2 FQGTGA. The V end was cut by 2 bases, the J end by 0 bases, with 12 bases between. CDR3 length: 16 residues. CDR3 coding DNA: TGTGCCAGCAGCTTAGGGGACTTCGGTAGCACAGATACGCAGTATTTT. The encoded protein is CASSLGDFGSTDTQYF.

This clonotype was recorded many times. The chain combines TRBV27 with TRBJ2-1; D possibly corresponds to TRBD1 (8 bases). The CDR3 consists of 15 residues. CDR1 and CDR2 (germline): MNHEY, SMNVEV (reference sequence). V shed 3 bases and J shed 12 bases, with 21 bases lying between them. In DNA form, the CDR3 reads TGTGCCAGCAGTTTTGGAGGGGGGACAGGCGGGGGGCAGTTCTTC. This gives the protein CASSFGGGTGGGQFF.

This clonotype was observed many times. The V gene is TRBV20-1, the J gene TRBJ1-2; no clear D. CDR1 DFQATT and CDR2 SNEGSKA come from the germline V gene (reference sequence). Deletions cut 6 bases from V and 6 bases from J, with 23 bases between. CDR3 size: 15 residues. CDR3 loop: CSALDAQEPMHGYTF. Here the CDR3 DNA reads TGCAGTGCCCTAGACGCCCAGGAGCCTATGCATGGCTACACCTTC.

This clonotype appeared many times. This chain links TRBV9 with TRBJ2-7; TRBD2 agrees at 8 bases. V shed 0 bases, J shed 6 bases, and the junction held 11 bases outside the gene matches. This CDR3 region has 16 residues. The germline V gene encodes CDR1 SGDLS and CDR2 YYNGEE. The CDR3, as DNA: TGTGCCAGCAGCGTAGACGGGGGGGGCAGGGCGGTCGAGCAGTACTTC. It is translated as CASSVDGGGRAVEQYF.

This clonotype was seen at least ten times. This chain connects TRBV20-1 to TRBJ1-4; no reliable D call. The CDR3 consists of 15 residues. Trimming pared 1 base from V and 0 bases from J, leaving 9 bases between. Germline V gives CDR1 DFQATT, CDR2 SNEGSKA (reference sequence). The CDR3 bases are TGCAGTGCTAGAGGGACGGATGCAACTAATGAAAAACTGTTTTTT. It translates to CSARGTDATNEKLFF.

The rearrangement uses TRBV28 and TRBJ2-7, with 9 bases identical to TRBD1. The CDR3 length is 17 residues. Trimming at V came to 5 bases and at J to 0 bases, leaving 11 bases not matched to a gene. Germline V gene lookup returns CDR1 MDHEN and CDR2 SYDVKM. The CDR3 region has the DNA TGTGCCAGCAGTAGTGTCGCCCGGGACAGGGTCTCCTACGAGCAGTACTTC. It is translated as CASSSVARDRVSYEQYF.

This sequence joins TRBV28 and TRBJ2-2; D call uncertain. V was shortened by 7 bases and J by 7 bases, with 10 bases between the two germline ends. CDR3 size: 12 residues. The germline gives CDR1 MDHEN, CDR2 SYDVKM. In DNA, the CDR3 is TGTGCCAGCAAAGTGGCTAGCGGGGAGCTGTTTTTT. Its translation: CASKVASGELFF. Variable domain in full (rest from reference TRBV28 and TRBJ2-2): DVKVTQSSRYLVKRTGEKVFLECVQDMDHENMFWYRQDPGLGLRLIYFSYDVKMKEKGDIPEGYSVSREKKERFSLILESASTNQTSMYLCASKVASGELFFGEGSRLTVL.

This clonotype has ten or more counts. This sequence joins TRBV12-3 or TRBV12-4 and TRBJ2-2, with TRBD1 identical over 8 bases. V was pared by 2 bases and J by 7 bases, with 6 bases of the junction left unmatched. CDR3 length equals 15 residues. The DNA of the CDR3 is TGTGCCAGCAGTTTATATCAGGGGGCCGGCGGGGAGCTGTTTTTT. Its protein is CASSLYQGAGGELFF.

This clonotype appeared a single time. The chain links TRBV5-6 to TRBJ2-1; possible D gene TRBD2, 7 bases. The CDR3 is made up of 13 amino acids. V lost 3 bases and J 6 bases, leaving 10 bases between the germline ends. Looked up from germline, CDR1 is SGHDT and CDR2 is YYEEEE. The CDR3 spells CASSSGGLNEQFF. DNA for the CDR3: TGTGCCAGCAGCTCGGGGGGCCTCAATGAGCAGTTCTTC.

Regarding this clonotype: The likely explanation is a read error, given a far larger clone one base away. This chain links TRBV12-3 or TRBV12-4 with TRBJ2-3, with 8 bases lining up with TRBD1. Losses at the gene ends were 9 bases for V and 4 bases for J; bases not matched to a gene: 15. The CDR3 loop spans 16 amino acids. The CDR3 DNA follows: TGTGCCAGGAGTCCAGGACAGGGACTTCGCCCAGATACGCAGTATTTT. Translating gives CARSPGQGLRPDTQYF.

This clonotype came up once. This chain connects TRBV3-1 to TRBJ2-3; D possibly corresponds to TRBD1 (6 bases). Germline V gene lookup returns CDR1 LGHDT and CDR2 YNNKEL (reference sequence). Between the trimmed V and J ends, which lost 0 bases and 3 bases, there was a span of 19 bases. The CDR3 has 18 amino acids. The CDR3 nucleotides read TGTGCCAGCAGCCAAGAATGGGCTGGGGGCAGTGGAACAGATACGCAGTATTTT. It yields the protein CASSQEWAGGSGTDTQYF.

This chain uses TRBV28 with TRBJ2-7, with 9 bases lining up with TRBD1. Germline V gene lookup returns CDR1 MDHEN and CDR2 SYDVKM. The CDR3 is 15 residues long. The J segment lost 5 bases and the V segment lost 6 bases, leaving 11 bases of the junction unmatched. The CDR3 region has the DNA TGTGCCAGCAGCACCCGGGGGACAGGGTCCGACGAGCAGTACTTC. This gives the protein CASSTRGTGSDEQYF.

This clonotype has at least ten counts. V is TRBV28 and J is TRBJ2-1, with TRBD2 identical over 16 bases. This CDR3 region has 17 residues. The V and J ends lost 3 bases and 8 bases, in that order; junction bases with no gene match: 7. Germline CDR1 MDHEN, CDR2 SYDVKM. The CDR3 sequence is CASSFRGGLAGGDEQFF. The CDR3 region has the DNA TGTGCCAGCAGTTTCCGGGGGGGACTAGCGGGGGGGGATGAGCAGTTCTTC.

The J gene is TRBJ2-7, the V gene TRBV5-1; D perhaps matches TRBD2 (6 bases). Germline CDR1 is SGHRS and CDR2 is YFSETQ. Between the trimmed V and J ends, which lost 5 bases and 0 bases, there was a span of 9 bases. The CDR3 totals 13 residues. In DNA form, the CDR3 reads TGCGCCAGCAGAGGAGGGAGCTCCTACGAGCAGTACTTC. It encodes CASRGGSSYEQYF.

This clonotype came up many times. The chain recombines TRBV7-3 with TRBJ1-6, with a weak D call TRBD1 (5 bases). V lost 5 bases to trimming and J lost 4 bases, with 12 bases between them. The CDR3 extends over 15 amino acids. Germline loops: CDR1 SGHTA, CDR2 FQGTGA. The CDR3 DNA follows: TGTGCCAGCAGCCAAACGACAGAGTATAATTCACCCCTCCACTTT. As protein: CASSQTTEYNSPLHF.

This clonotype was recorded at least ten times. The chain is built from TRBV6-5 and TRBJ2-3, with TRBD2 identical over 8 bases. This CDR3 is 15 amino acids long. Germline V gives CDR1 MNHEY, CDR2 SVGAGI. The V segment lost 5 bases and the J segment 3 bases; nucleotides outside the gene matches: 7. The CDR3 sequence is CASSPAGVRTDTQYF. For the CDR3, the DNA is TGTGCCAGCAGTCCAGCGGGGGTGAGAACAGATACGCAGTATTTT.

This chain joins TRBV5-8 and TRBJ2-7; maybe TRBD2 (5 bases). V was trimmed by 5 bases and J by 5 bases, leaving 17 bases between them. The CDR3 totals 14 residues. Germline values: CDR1 SGHTS, CDR2 YDEGEE. The CDR3 region has the DNA TGTGCCAGCAGTCTAGCCGGGTTTATAGACGAGCAGTACTTC. Translation gives CASSLAGFIDEQYF.

Comments on this clonotype: A far larger clone is only one base removed, so a read error is likely. As DNA, the CDR3 is TGTGCCAGCAGTTTAGGGGCGGGTACCTACGAGCAGTTCTTC. It translates to CASSLGAGTYEQFF. This chain joins TRBV12-3 or TRBV12-4 and TRBJ2-1; a weak D match, TRBD2 (5 bases). The CDR3 is 14 amino acids. V lost 1 base to trimming and J lost 10 bases, with 14 bases between them.

Details on this clonotype: A far larger clone is only one base removed, so a read error is likely. This sequence joins TRBV29-1 and TRBJ2-7; 8 nucleotides match TRBD1. V trimming: 6 bases; J trimming: 7 bases; junction bases outside the gene matches: 8. Germline V gene sequence: CDR1 SQVTM, CDR2 ANQGSEA. This CDR3 contains 12 residues. CDR3 amino acids: CSVGQGYNEQYF. The CDR3 bases are TGCAGCGTCGGACAGGGCTACAATGAGCAGTACTTC.